This is a list of T cell receptor beta chains from one sample in a study of shared clonotypes between healthy human individuals. Using immunoSEQ multiplex PCR, the repertoire was profiled, and TCRdb retains in-frame clones only, with some absent. The table includes approximately 2,000,000 clones, less than 95% detected once. The sequencing input was naive CD4+ T cells from PBMCs. All receptors come from a man younger than 35 in good health. Some clones in this sample may be carry-over from other donors' samples. CDR3s leave out the opening cysteine and the closing phenylalanine or tryptophan. Clone size appears in some rows only: once, few, many, or a class for an expanded clone.

clone size	V gene	CDR3 length	J gene	CDR3 protein
-	TRBV30	9	TRBJ1-3	AWSAADTIY
-	TRBV18	13	TRBJ2-7	ASSRFSGSSYEQY
-	TRBV2	9	TRBJ2-7	ASRLVYEQY
-	TRBV10-3	15	TRBJ2-6	ATTPRQGDTGANVLT
-	TRBV6-5	12	TRBJ1-5	ASSERTGVQPQH
-	TRBV14	12	TRBJ2-7	ASSPFRTRYEQY
-	TRBV6-6	12	TRBJ2-5	ASSSGPGRETQY
-	TRBV7-9	11	TRBJ2-7	ASSLFLDYEQY
-	TRBV19	13	TRBJ2-1	ASSMTASSYNEQF
-	TRBV7-3	13	TRBJ2-7	ASSLRLAGPYEQY
-	TRBV7-8	12	TRBJ2-7	ASSLGLDTYEQY
-	TRBV7-9	13	TRBJ2-7	ASSLVGGATYEQY
-	TRBV6-4	12	TRBJ2-5	ASSATGTQETQY
-	TRBV27	10	TRBJ2-3	ASRPGPGTQY
-	TRBV5-1	11	TRBJ2-3	ASRQGPTDTQY
-	TRBV28	11	TRBJ2-7	ASGGGRTYEQY
-	TRBV7-8	11	TRBJ2-7	ASSPDRNYEQY
-	TRBV5-1	12	TRBJ2-1	ASSLIDSGRILF
-	TRBV7-9	12	TRBJ2-1	ASSRTGENNEQF
-	TRBV9	12	TRBJ1-1	ASSPGRGNTEAF
-	TRBV5-1	14	TRBJ1-3	ASSAGGQSSGNTIY
-	TRBV19	15	TRBJ2-2	ASSIKGQRANTGELF
-	TRBV27	12	TRBJ1-1	ASSPSTGGTEAF
-	TRBV27	15	TRBJ2-2	ASSSVDRGHVSGELF
-	TRBV5-4	14	TRBJ2-2	ASSLAQSRNTGELF
-	TRBV28	11	TRBJ2-5	ASSLGPGQTQY
-	TRBV2	9	TRBJ1-5	ASREGGPQH
-	TRBV5-4	12	TRBJ2-1	ASSLDSSYNEQF
-	TRBV6-6	10	TRBJ1-5	ASSLVAQPQH
-	TRBV28	13	TRBJ1-2	ASIVRTGGGYGYT
-	TRBV29-1	12	TRBJ1-2	SVSSTPTNYGYT
once	TRBV7-2	12	TRBJ2-1	ASSFGLKYNEQF
-	TRBV27	14	TRBJ2-7	ASSPRDGLLWDEQY
-	TRBV5-6	13	TRBJ2-1	ASSRPLAGGREQF
-	TRBV11-2	12	TRBJ2-3	ASSFQRTTDTQY
once	TRBV7-9	14	TRBJ2-1	ASSFFGASGSDEQF
-	TRBV9	11	TRBJ1-2	ASSAQENYGYT
-	TRBV10-3	12	TRBJ1-5	AISGQLSNQPQH
-	TRBV9	20	TRBJ2-2	ASSPTTIRPGLAGGPAGELF
-	TRBV10-3	12	TRBJ1-2	AISPGLSEYGYT
-	TRBV10-3	11	TRBJ2-3	ATGLADTDTQY
-	TRBV19	14	TRBJ2-7	ASSILLSGGHYEQY